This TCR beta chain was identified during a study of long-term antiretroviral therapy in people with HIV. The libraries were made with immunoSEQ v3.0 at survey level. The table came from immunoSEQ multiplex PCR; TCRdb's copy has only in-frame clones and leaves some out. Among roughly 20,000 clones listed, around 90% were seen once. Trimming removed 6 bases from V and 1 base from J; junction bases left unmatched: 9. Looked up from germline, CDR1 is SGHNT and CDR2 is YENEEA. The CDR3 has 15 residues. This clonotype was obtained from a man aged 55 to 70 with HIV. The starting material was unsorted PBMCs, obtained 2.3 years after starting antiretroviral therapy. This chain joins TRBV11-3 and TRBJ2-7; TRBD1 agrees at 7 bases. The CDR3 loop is CASRQGSAESYEQYF. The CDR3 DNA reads TGTGCCAGCAGACAGGGGTCCGCGGAATCCTACGAGCAGTACTTC.